These 15 T cell receptor beta chains were sequenced from one sample in a study of blood T cell repertoires in COVID-19. Clones were read by immunoSEQ multiplex PCR, and TCRdb kept only the in-frame ones, dropping some. The data show 120,000 or so clones, with approximately 87% seen just once and 7.6% held by the top ten. Specimen: peripheral blood. Receptor source: a man aged 45-65 years with acute or convalescent COVID-19.

In its sample, this clone was seen a few times. The chain carries TRBV19 and TRBJ2-7; 11 positions match TRBD2. Germline V gene lookup returns CDR1 LNHDA and CDR2 SQIVND (reference sequence). This CDR3 contains 14 residues. V dropped 5 bases and J dropped 5; count of bases not matched to a gene: 5. This CDR3 reads CASSVLAGVHEQYF. The CDR3 DNA follows: TGTGCCAGTAGTGTACTAGCGGGAGTCCACGAGCAGTACTTC. Filled out from reference TRBV19 and TRBJ2-7, the complete variable domain reads DGGITQSPKYLFRKEGQNVTLSCEQNLNHDAMYWYRQDPGQGLRLIYYSQIVNDFQKGDIAEGYSVSREKKESFPLTVTSAQKNPTAFYLCASSVLAGVHEQYFGPGTRLTVT.

The rearrangement uses TRBV11-3 and TRBJ2-2; D possibly corresponds to TRBD2 (6 bases). The germline V and J ends were trimmed by 0 bases and 0 bases, with 11 bases remaining between them. Germline CDR1 SGHNT, CDR2 YENEEA. This CDR3 region has 17 residues. The CDR3 DNA follows: TGTGCCAGCAGCTTAGATTCGGGGGTCGCGAACACCGGGGAGCTGTTTTTT. This codes for CASSLDSGVANTGELFF.

The chain has TRBV24-1 and TRBJ1-2; D gene uncertain. CDR1 KGHDR and CDR2 SFDVKD come from the germline V gene. The CDR3 loop spans 15 amino acids. V shed 0 bases and J shed 8 bases, with 15 bases lying between them. The CDR3 sequence is CATSDLRGNSGGYTF. Here the CDR3 DNA reads TGTGCCACCAGTGATTTGAGAGGGAATTCTGGAGGCTACACCTTC.

The chain uses TRBV19 and TRBJ2-3, with D tentatively TRBD2 (6 bases). Germline lookup yields CDR1 LNHDA and CDR2 SQIVND (reference sequence). This CDR3 is built from 16 residues. Trimming stripped 1 base from V and 2 bases from J, with 13 bases between. As DNA, the CDR3 is TGTGCCAGTAGTATAGCTTTAGCGGTGTACACAGATACGCAGTATTTT. It is translated as CASSIALAVYTDTQYF.

A single count supports this clone. CDR3 coding DNA: TGTGCCAGCTCACCACTTCACGGGAGCACAGATACGCAGTATTTT. Translating it yields CASSPLHGSTDTQYF. This sequence joins TRBV18 and TRBJ2-3; D unresolved. The CDR3 consists of 15 residues. Trimming left V 1 base short and J 0 bases short, with 8 bases between. Germline CDR1 and CDR2: KGHSH and LQKENI.

J is TRBJ2-3 and V is TRBV7-2; 9 bases map to TRBD2. Trimming at V came to 2 bases and at J to 0 bases, leaving 6 bases not matched to a gene. Germline V CDR1 and CDR2: SGHTA, FQGNSA. The CDR3 is 17 residues long. The CDR3 coding sequence is TGTGCCAGCAGCTTAAATAGCGGGAGCGTCAGCACAGATACGCAGTATTTT. Translated, it gives CASSLNSGSVSTDTQYF. The complete variable domain, with remaining parts taken from reference TRBV7-2 and TRBJ2-3, reads GAGVSQSPSNKVTEKGKDVELRCDPISGHTALYWYRQSLGQGLEFLIYFQGNSAPDKSGLPSDRFSAERTGGSVSTLTIQRTQQEDSAVYLCASSLNSGSVSTDTQYFGPGTRLTVL.

V and J are TRBV5-1 and TRBJ2-2; 8 bases map to TRBD2. This CDR3 region has 17 residues. From germline, CDR1 is SGHRS and CDR2 YFSETQ. V lost 0 bases and J lost 0; bases outside the gene matches: 4. The CDR3 loop reads CASSLEVSGANTGELFF. The CDR3 nucleotides are TGCGCCAGCAGCTTGGAAGTTAGCGGGGCGAACACCGGGGAGCTGTTTTTT.

The chain couples TRBV7-9 to TRBJ2-5, with 10 positions matching TRBD2. Per the germline V gene, CDR1 is SEHNR and CDR2 is FQNEAQ (reference sequence). The V gene end was trimmed by 4 bases and the J gene end by 3 bases; junction bases not matched to a gene: 8. CDR3 length: 16 residues. CDR3 protein: CASSSRSGTSEETQYF. The CDR3 DNA reads as TGTGCCAGCAGCTCTAGGAGTGGGACTAGCGAAGAGACCCAGTACTTC.

In this sample, this clone turned up a few times. J is TRBJ2-5 and V is TRBV29-1; 9 nucleotides align to TRBD2. Germline V gives CDR1 SQVTM, CDR2 ANQGSEA. CDR3 size: 15 residues. V dropped 4 bases and J dropped 5; count of bases not matched to a gene: 11. The DNA for the CDR3 is TGCAGCGTTGTGCATGTAGCGGGAGTCCGGGAGACCCAGTACTTC. This sequence encodes CSVVHVAGVRETQYF.

The chain joins TRBV19 to TRBJ1-1; 8 nucleotides line up with TRBD1. Losses at the gene ends were 3 bases for V and 7 bases for J; bases not matched to a gene: 4. Germline-derived CDR1 and CDR2 are LNHDA and SQIVND (reference sequence). The CDR3 has 13 residues. CDR3 loop: CASSMVGTGEAFF. CDR3 nucleotide sequence: TGTGCCAGTAGTATGGTTGGGACAGGTGAAGCTTTCTTT.

This chain uses TRBV4-1 with TRBJ1-2; no clear D gene. Between the trimmed V and J ends, which lost 1 base and 4 bases, there was a span of 10 bases. The CDR3 totals 14 residues. CDR1 and CDR2 (germline): MGHRA, YSYEKL. CDR3 sequence reads: CASSQGEAGYGYTF. The CDR3 DNA is TGCGCCAGCAGCCAAGGTGAGGCGGGCTATGGCTACACCTTC.

This clone appeared once. This chain joins TRBV19 and TRBJ2-7; D is unresolved. The V gene lost 2 bases and the J gene lost 3 bases, with 8 bases spanning the gap. CDR1 is LNHDA and CDR2 is SQIVND in the germline V gene (reference sequence). The CDR3 has 13 amino acids. The CDR3 protein is CASSIRLGYEQYF. The CDR3 DNA sequence: TGTGCCAGTAGTATAAGACTGGGCTACGAGCAGTACTTC.

This clone has a single count. This rearrangement joins TRBV7-9 to TRBJ1-1; weak D call: TRBD1 (5 bases). This CDR3 has 14 residues. CDR1 SEHNR and CDR2 FQNEAQ come from the germline V gene (reference sequence). V was trimmed by 1 base and J by 6 bases, leaving 12 bases between them. CDR3 DNA sequence: TGTGCCAGCAGCTTAGTACTTGGGGGGGCTGAAGCTTTCTTT. Its protein product is CASSLVLGGAEAFF.

The J gene is TRBJ1-6, the V gene TRBV10-2; 8 positions agree with TRBD1. Germline trimming cut 2 bases from V and 10 bases from J; bases unmatched to any gene: 7. CDR1 and CDR2 from the germline V gene are WSHSY and SAAADI. The CDR3 contains 15 residues. The CDR3 coding sequence is TGCGCCAGCAGTGAGGGGCAGGGGGCTTGGTCACCCCTCCACTTT. The encoded protein is CASSEGQGAWSPLHF.

This chain connects TRBV11-3 to TRBJ2-5, with a weak D call TRBD2 (5 bases). The germline CDR1 and CDR2 sequences are SGHNT and YENEEA. The V end was cut by 4 bases, the J end by 4 bases, with 25 bases between. The CDR3 extends over 18 amino acids. The CDR3 sequence is CASSSLSTRAPWGETQYF. The CDR3 bases are TGTGCCAGCAGCTCCCTATCGACGCGGGCGCCCTGGGGAGAGACCCAGTACTTC.